This TCR beta chain was profiled in a study of cytomegalovirus exposure and HLA in healthy donors. Looking at the study overall: The approximately 120 validation repertoires, a later analysis reported, used the same platform as the approximately 630 first-cohort repertoires.

Points on this clone: The antigen is unknown.

Whole-study results and caveats: Overall, under 200 TCR beta chains were annotated as cytomegalovirus-associated. A few CMV-associated chains were confirmed in vitro to be specific for CMV antigens.

Libraries were prepared by immunoSEQ multiplex PCR; TCRdb keeps only in-frame clonotypes and omits some of them. The sample yields some 45,000 clones, about 93% seen once. V lost 5 bases and J lost 4, with 11 bases in between. This CDR3 contains 14 residues. CDR1 is SGHNT, CDR2 YENEEA, per germline. This receptor was obtained from a man younger than 35 in good health and CMV-seronegative. The J gene is TRBJ2-2, the V gene TRBV11-3; weak D call: TRBD1 (6 bases). Sequenced input: PBMCs. CDR3 in DNA: TGTGCCAGCAGCCCCGTCAGGGGCACCGGGGAGCTGTTTTTT. Protein sequence: CASSPVRGTGELFF.